Sequencing of this T cell receptor (beta chain) was carried out in a study of shared clonotypes between healthy human individuals. Regarding the study as a whole: Memory subsets generally showed smaller estimated richness than naive subsets did. A reduction in generation probabilities was seen for non-shared clonotypes relative to those shared by all four donors.

Germline-derived CDR1 and CDR2 are MDHEN and SYDVKM. The ends lost 7 bases at V and 8 bases at J; junction bases unmatched: 4. This CDR3 has 12 residues. Assay used: immunoSEQ multiplex PCR; TCRdb lists only in-frame clones, some missing. The data hold 2.3 million or so clones, with about 92% observed a single time. A word on this clone: Its antigen is as yet unknown.

Sequencing input: naive CD4+ T cells from PBMCs. Subset specified: CD45RA+ positively selected. The V call is TRBV28, the J call TRBJ2-2, with 7 bases matching TRBD1. The sequence derives from a man aged 18 to 30 in good health. Some clones in this sample may be carry-over from other donors' samples. CDR3 region: CASNPDRGELFF. CDR3 sequence (DNA): TGTGCCAGCAATCCGGACAGGGGGGAGCTGTTTTTT.